One and the same sample provided the 14 T cell receptor beta chains below, sequenced in a study of shared T cell receptors in the human thymus. Only in-frame clones appear in the TCRdb table, and some are missing; sequencing was by immunoSEQ multiplex PCR. The table records roughly 700,000 clones, 88% of them present only once. This sample also appeared in a second study, on human thymus T cells.

The sequencing sample was made of thymocytes. The receptors were gathered from a boy under two years old with a congenital heart defect.

The chain joins TRBV2 to TRBJ2-7; 11 bases are a match to TRBD2. Trimming took 6 bases from V and 5 from J; bases not matched to a gene: 9. The V gene's germline CDR1 is SNHLY and CDR2 FYNNEI. The CDR3 has 15 amino acids. The CDR3 DNA reads as TGTGCCAGCAGGTTGATAGCGGGAGGGCCCCACGAGCAGTACTTC. It yields the protein CASRLIAGGPHEQYF.

CDR3 coding DNA: TGCGCCAGCAGCCAAGGCCAGGGGGCCACTGAAGCTTTCTTT. Translating gives CASSQGQGATEAFF. This rearrangement joins TRBV4-3 to TRBJ1-1, with TRBD1 identical over 8 bases. Germline CDR1 is LGHNA and CDR2 is YSLEER. V was clipped by 1 base and J by 4 bases; unmatched bases: 2. The CDR3 has 14 residues.

The gene calls are TRBV19 and TRBJ2-7; TRBD2 agrees at 10 bases. Germline lookup yields CDR1 LNHDA and CDR2 SQIVND (reference sequence). The CDR3 sequence is 16 residues long. The V gene end was trimmed by 2 bases and the J gene end by 5 bases; junction bases not matched to a gene: 9. As DNA, the CDR3 is TGTGCCAGTAGTATATTACAAGCGGGAGGGCCGCACGAGCAGTACTTC. As protein: CASSILQAGGPHEQYF.

The chain employs TRBV11-1 and TRBJ2-2, with 7 bases that match TRBD2. The V gene end was trimmed by 4 bases and the J gene end by 1 base; junction bases not matched to a gene: 6. Germline V gene lookup returns CDR1 SGHAT and CDR2 FQDESV (reference sequence). The CDR3 runs to 16 residues. CDR3 DNA sequence: TGTGCCAGCAGCTGGGGGGGAGAGGTGAACACCGGGGAGCTGTTTTTT. Translated, it gives CASSWGGEVNTGELFF. The full variable domain, rest sourced from reference TRBV11-1 and TRBJ2-2, is EAEVAQSPRYKITEKSQAVAFWCDPISGHATLYWYRQILGQGPELLVQFQDESVVDDSQLPKDRFSAERLKGVDSTLKIQPAELGDSAMYLCASSWGGEVNTGELFFGEGSRLTVL.

The J gene is TRBJ1-1, the V gene TRBV5-1; the match to TRBD1 covers 9 bases. The ends lost 0 bases at V and 4 bases at J; junction bases unmatched: 10. Germline V gene sequence: CDR1 SGHRS, CDR2 YFSETQ. This CDR3 contains 17 residues. As DNA, the CDR3 is TGCGCCAGCAGCTTGGGGCGGGACAGGGTAGAGTGCACTGAAGCTTTCTTT. Residues: CASSLGRDRVECTEAFF.

This chain uses TRBV5-4 with TRBJ1-3, with D perhaps TRBD1 (5 bases). Per germline, CDR1 SGHNT and CDR2 YYREEE (reference sequence). CDR3 length: 16 amino acids. The V end was cut by 1 base, the J end by 4 bases, with 15 bases between. The CDR3 DNA sequence: TGTGCCAGCAGCTTGAATGGGGCGTTTCCCGGAAACACCATATATTTT. Translated: CASSLNGAFPGNTIYF.

The CDR3 sequence: CASSPGDRGNTIYF. The CDR3 region has the DNA TGTGCCAGCAGCCCCGGGGACAGGGGAAACACCATATATTTT. The rearrangement joins TRBV7-9 to TRBJ1-3; 8 bases match TRBD1. CDR3 size: 14 residues. Germline assignment: CDR1 SEHNR and CDR2 FQNEAQ (reference sequence). The V and J ends lost 5 bases and 4 bases, in that order; junction bases with no gene match: 4. Full variable domain (rest looked up from reference TRBV7-9 and TRBJ1-3): DTGVSQNPRHKITKRGQNVTFRCDPISEHNRLYWYRQTLGQGPEFLTYFQNEAQLEKSRLLSDRFSAERPKGSFSTLEIQRTEQGDSAMYLCASSPGDRGNTIYFGEGSWLTVV.

This sequence joins TRBV5-1 and TRBJ2-7; possible D gene TRBD2, 6 bases. From germline, CDR1 is SGHRS and CDR2 YFSETQ. V lost 0 bases, J lost 7 bases, and 11 bases lay in between. The CDR3 runs to 13 residues. CDR3 in amino acids: CASSLGWREEQYF. In nucleotides, the CDR3 is TGCGCCAGCAGCTTGGGATGGAGGGAGGAGCAGTACTTC.

The rearrangement joins TRBV7-9 to TRBJ1-3, with TRBD1 matching over 8 bases. The germline gives CDR1 SEHNR, CDR2 FQNEAQ (reference sequence). The CDR3 loop spans 14 amino acids. Trimming took 6 bases from V and 2 from J; bases not matched to a gene: 3. For the CDR3, the DNA is TGTGCCAGCAGACGGACAGGGACTGGAAACACCATATATTTT. Translated, it gives CASRRTGTGNTIYF.

V usage is TRBV7-2 and J usage is TRBJ1-2; 12 bases agree with TRBD1. The germline gives CDR1 SGHTA, CDR2 FQGNSA. The CDR3 is 18 amino acids. J gave up 0 bases and V 5 bases, and 10 bases lay outside the gene matches. CDR3 nucleotide sequence: TGTGCCAGCAGCAGGGGGACAGGGGGCGATCCCTCTAACTATGGCTACACCTTC. Translated, it gives CASSRGTGGDPSNYGYTF.

This clone was seen a few times. This rearrangement joins TRBV27 to TRBJ2-7; TRBD2 might be the D (7 bases). The V gene's germline CDR1 is MNHEY and CDR2 SMNVEV (reference sequence). Trimming took 5 bases from V and 2 from J, leaving 19 bases between them. CDR3 length equals 16 residues. The CDR3 loop reads CASSPHREGTTYEQYF. The CDR3 DNA is TGTGCCAGCAGTCCCCACAGGGAGGGAACGACCTACGAGCAGTACTTC.

The chain has TRBV28 and TRBJ2-1; tentative D call: TRBD2 (7 bases). The CDR3 has 15 amino acids. V was trimmed by 2 bases and J by 4 bases, leaving 12 bases between them. The germline V gene encodes CDR1 MDHEN and CDR2 SYDVKM. CDR3 region: CASSLGGARYNEQFF. The CDR3 nucleotides read TGTGCCAGCAGTTTAGGGGGGGCGCGGTACAATGAGCAGTTCTTC.

The CDR3 region has the DNA TGTGCCAGCAGGCCAACCGGGACAGGGGGCGAGCAGTACTTC. It specifies CASRPTGTGGEQYF. The J gene is TRBJ2-7, the V gene TRBV27; 11 nucleotides align to TRBD1. Per germline, CDR1 MNHEY and CDR2 SMNVEV (reference sequence). The CDR3 covers 14 residues. J lost 6 bases, V lost 6 bases, and 7 bases had no gene match.

The chain's CDR3 is CASSQDRVDGRGTPWDEQYF. CDR3 nucleotides: TGCGCCAGCAGCCAAGATAGAGTGGACGGGAGAGGGACCCCATGGGACGAGCAGTACTTC. The rearrangement links TRBV4-1 to TRBJ2-7, with D maybe TRBD2 (6 bases). CDR1 is MGHRA, CDR2 YSYEKL, per germline. The V and J ends lost 0 bases and 5 bases respectively, with 29 bases between them. The CDR3 has 20 amino acids.